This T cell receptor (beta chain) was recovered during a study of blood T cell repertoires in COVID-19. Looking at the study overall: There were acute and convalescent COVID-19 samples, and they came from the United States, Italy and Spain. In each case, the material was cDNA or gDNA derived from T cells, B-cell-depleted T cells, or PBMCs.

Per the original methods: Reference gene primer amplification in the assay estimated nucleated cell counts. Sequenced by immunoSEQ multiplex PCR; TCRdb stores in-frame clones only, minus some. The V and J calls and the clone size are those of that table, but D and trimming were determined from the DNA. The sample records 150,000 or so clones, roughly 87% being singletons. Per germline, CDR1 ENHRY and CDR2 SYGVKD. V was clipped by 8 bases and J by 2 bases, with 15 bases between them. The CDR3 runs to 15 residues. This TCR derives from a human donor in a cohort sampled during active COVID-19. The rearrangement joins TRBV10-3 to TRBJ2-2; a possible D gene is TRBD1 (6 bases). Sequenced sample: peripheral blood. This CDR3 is CAIGNRDTNTGELFF. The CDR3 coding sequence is TGTGCCATCGGCAACCGGGACACAAACACCGGGGAGCTGTTTTTT.